This T cell receptor (beta chain) stems from a study of Ad26.COV2.S vaccination and SARS-CoV-2 variants. TCRdb keeps only in-frame clones here, not all; method: immunoSEQ multiplex PCR. The sample records roughly 390,000 clones, 70% to 90% being singletons. This sample's treatment: around 19 received Ad26.COV2.S at low or high dose, single or two shots; several received placebo; per-sample allocation not given. Day 63 after the first vaccine or placebo injection was the time point for sampling. V dropped 3 bases and J dropped 5; count of bases not matched to a gene: 4. The CDR3 spans 14 residues. Germline assignment: CDR1 KGHSH and CDR2 LQKENI.

The sample here was peripheral blood, taken in a trial of Ad26.COV2.S vaccine versus placebo. J is TRBJ2-5 and V is TRBV18, with 9 bases aligning to TRBD1. The sequence derives from a person aged 18 to 65 who received the Ad26.COV2.S COVID-19 vaccine or a placebo. DNA for the CDR3: TGTGCCAGCTCACCCCGAGGGACAGGGGAGACCCAGTACTTC. Translated, it gives CASSPRGTGETQYF.